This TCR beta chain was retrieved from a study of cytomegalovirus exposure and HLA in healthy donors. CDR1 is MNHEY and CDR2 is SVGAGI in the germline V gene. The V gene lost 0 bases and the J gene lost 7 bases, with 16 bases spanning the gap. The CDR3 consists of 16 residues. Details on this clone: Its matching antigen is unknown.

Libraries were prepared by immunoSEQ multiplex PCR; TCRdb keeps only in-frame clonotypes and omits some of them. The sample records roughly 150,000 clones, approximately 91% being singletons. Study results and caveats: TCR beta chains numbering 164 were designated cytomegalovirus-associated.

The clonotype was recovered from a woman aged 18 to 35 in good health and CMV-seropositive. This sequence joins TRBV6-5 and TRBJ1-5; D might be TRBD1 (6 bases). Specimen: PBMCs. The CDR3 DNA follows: TGTGCCAGCAGTTACTCGGGTCCAGGGGTTAGCCAGCCCCAGCATTTT. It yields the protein CASSYSGPGVSQPQHF.